This paragraph reports one T cell receptor beta chain. In the authors' workflow: Quantification of nucleated cells was approximated via reference gene primer amplification. TCRdb's table, derived via immunoSEQ multiplex PCR, lists solely in-frame clones and lacks some. V and J calls and clone size follow that table, whereas D and trimming were derived from the DNA. Of 150,000 to 200,000 clones in the sample, approximately 83% were seen once. Germline V lookup: CDR1 SQVTM, CDR2 ANQGSEA. The CDR3 runs 13 residues. These data belong to a study of blood T cell repertoires in COVID-19. As for the study in general: Sites across the United States, Italy and Spain contributed samples from acute and convalescent COVID-19. T cells, B-cell-depleted T cells, or PBMCs provided the cDNA or gDNA that served as material.

The sequenced sample consisted of peripheral blood. The source is a man between 60 and 70 years old with acute or convalescent COVID-19. The rearrangement joins TRBV29-1 to TRBJ2-1, with a tentative D call TRBD2 (6 bases). For the CDR3, the DNA is TGCAGTGGCCTCCGGGACTCGAGGGGTGAGCAGTTCTTC. Amino acids: CSGLRDSRGEQFF.